This paragraph reports one T cell receptor beta chain. Its antigen is currently unknown. The CDR3 extends over 13 amino acids. Trimming left V 5 bases short and J 7 bases short, with 15 bases between. These data come from a study of blood T cells in healthy people across ages. Study conclusions and caveats: Compared with aged donors, long-lived donors showed fewer expanded clones, suggesting selection.

A J-beta primer mix and a sample-barcoded 5' primer were used in a second PCR of about 6 to 12 cycles. Every cDNA molecule carried a tag from a template-switch adaptor bearing 12 random nucleotides. Each CDR3 protein is one row after TCRdb ran MiXCR on the 5' RACE reads. The data hold roughly 1,500,000 distinct CDR3 sequences, with around 42% observed a single time. It was ten milliliters of peripheral blood that were drawn from each donor. Extracted total RNA amounted to at least 6 micrograms for each sample. The receptor's source is a woman younger than 35 in good health. Sequenced sample: blood. The J gene is TRBJ2-7, the V gene TRBV12-3 or TRBV12-4; TRBD2 is a possible D gene (6 bases). CDR3 DNA sequence: TGTGCCAGCAGTGCGTCGGAGGGCAATGAGCAGTACTTC. This codes for CASSASEGNEQYF.